The 3 T cell receptor beta chains reported below all come from one sample, sequenced in a study of T cells in Graves' hyperthyroidism and ophthalmopathy. Amplified regions were TCR beta CDR3 sequences from RNA transcripts. The HTBI primer set drove a first-round RT-PCR of the TCR CDR3. TCRdb used MiXCR to reprocess the multiplex PCR reads, holding one entry per CDR3 protein. In the table there are hundreds of thousands of distinct CDR3 sequences, approximately 15% of which are singletons. Sequencing used blood. These receptors were taken from a woman aged 25 to 39 with Graves' hyperthyroidism.

Many counts were recorded for this clonotype. The J gene is TRBJ2-1, the V gene TRBV7-6, with D perhaps matching TRBD2 (6 bases). The CDR3 length is 14 residues. Trimming cost V 1 base and J 4 bases, with 8 bases left between them. Per the germline V gene, CDR1 is SGHVS and CDR2 is FNYEAQ. As DNA, the CDR3 is TGTGCCAGCAGCTTAGAGCGGGTATACAATGAGCAGTTCTTC. Amino acids: CASSLERVYNEQFF. The variable domain in full, with the rest retrieved from reference TRBV7-6 and TRBJ2-1, is GAGVSQSPRYKVTKRGQDVALRCDPISGHVSLYWYRQALGQGPEFLTYFNYEAQQDKSGLPNDRFSAERPEGSISTLTIQRTEQRDSAMYRCASSLERVYNEQFFGPGTRLTVL.

The table lists this clonotype with many counts. The chain carries TRBV30 and TRBJ1-2; D remains unclear. There are 13 residues in the CDR3. V lost 5 bases to trimming and J lost 0 bases, with 10 bases between them. CDR1 and CDR2 (germline): GTSNPN, SVGIG (reference sequence). CDR3 nucleotides: TGTGCCTGGGACACCTCTTCTAACTATGGCTACACCTTC. It yields the protein CAWDTSSNYGYTF.

This clonotype was detected many times. The CDR3 DNA reads as TGTGCCAGCAGTTTCCCCGGGGGGGCTGAAGCTTTCTTT. Translating gives CASSFPGGAEAFF. The J gene is TRBJ1-1, the V gene TRBV28, with D possibly TRBD1 on 5 matching bases. CDR1 and CDR2 (germline): MDHEN, SYDVKM. The length of the CDR3 is 13 residues. The ends were cut back, 3 bases at V and 6 bases at J, with 11 bases in the middle.